This T cell receptor beta chain is drawn from a study of metastatic and nonmetastatic thyroid tumors. Study-wide background: Both malignant and benign thyroid patients supplied peripheral blood and tumor or nodule tissue samples, across which the repertoires of these patients were then compared.

The length of the CDR3 is 16 residues. Germline-derived CDR1 and CDR2 are KGHDR and SFDVKD. This clone was counted at least ten times. This may come from a read error, since a much larger clone is one base off. Thyroid surgery took place with no prior treatment in any patient. TCRdb re-called clones via MiXCR from the PCR reads. The table includes about 25,000 clones, approximately 22% detected once. Sequencing input: adjacent normal tissue. This rearrangement joins TRBV24-1 to TRBJ2-1, with TRBD2 matching over 9 bases. This clonotype originated in a female donor with papillary thyroid cancer or a benign thyroid nodule (not recorded which). Some clones in this sample may be carry-over from other donors' samples. In DNA form, the CDR3 reads TGTGCCACCCCCACCCCAGCGGGAGGTTCGTACAATGAGCGGTTCTTC. Translation: CATPTPAGGSYNERFF.